The 7 T cell receptor beta chains below come from one sample, sequenced in a study of shared clonotypes between healthy human individuals. Measured with immunoSEQ multiplex PCR; TCRdb has only the in-frame clones, and not every one. The sample holds 2 million to 2.5 million clones, roughly 90% seen once. Sequencing used naive CD4+ T cells from PBMCs. Described subset: CD45RA+ positively selected. The receptor source for this set is a man younger than 35 in good health. Some clones in this sample may be carry-over from other donors' samples.

The chain has TRBV5-1 and TRBJ2-7; D gene unclear. Deletions cut 1 base from V and 6 bases from J, with 8 bases between. The length of the CDR3 is 12 residues. CDR1 SGHRS and CDR2 YFSETQ come from the germline V gene. As DNA, the CDR3 is TGCGCCAGCAGCTTGTACGCTCGCGAGCAGTACTTC. As protein: CASSLYAREQYF.

This sequence joins TRBV28 and TRBJ1-4; no reliable D call. The germline V gene encodes CDR1 MDHEN and CDR2 SYDVKM. CDR3 length equals 14 residues. V dropped 10 bases and J dropped 0 bases, with 12 bases sitting between them. This CDR3 reads CATAPSATNEKLFF. For the CDR3, the DNA is TGTGCCACCGCCCCCAGTGCAACTAATGAAAAACTGTTTTTT. Full variable domain (outside the CDR3, taken from reference TRBV28 and TRBJ1-4): DVKVTQSSRYLVKRTGEKVFLECVQDMDHENMFWYRQDPGLGLRLIYFSYDVKMKEKGDIPEGYSVSREKKERFSLILESASTNQTSMYLCATAPSATNEKLFFGSGTQLSVL.

The genes are TRBV6-6 and TRBJ2-2; TRBD1 aligns across 8 bases. This CDR3 region has 15 residues. V lost 3 bases and J lost 5; bases outside the gene matches: 5. Germline values: CDR1 MNHNY, CDR2 SVGAGI (reference sequence). CDR3 amino acids: CASSYRQGRTGELFF. The DNA for the CDR3 is TGTGCCAGCAGTTATAGACAGGGGAGGACCGGGGAGCTGTTTTTT.

The chain links TRBV4-2 to TRBJ2-1, with a possible D match to TRBD2 (6 bases). The V end lost 3 bases, the J end lost 10 bases, and 22 bases lay between the germline ends. CDR1 and CDR2 (germline): LGHNA, YNFKEQ. CDR3 size: 16 residues. CDR3 coding DNA: TGTGCCAGCAGCCAGACCGTCCGGGACTCCTCCGTAGAGCAGTTCTTC. Encoded protein: CASSQTVRDSSVEQFF.

This sequence joins TRBV4-3 and TRBJ2-2, with a weak D call TRBD2 (7 bases). Trimming shortened V by 1 base and J by 5 bases, and 14 bases separated the two germline ends. This CDR3 contains 16 residues. The germline V gene has CDR1 LGHNA and CDR2 YSLEER. CDR3 region: CASSQGRGARTGELFF. In DNA form, the CDR3 reads TGCGCCAGCAGCCAAGGTCGGGGGGCTCGAACCGGGGAGCTGTTTTTT.

The chain is built from TRBV5-1 and TRBJ2-7; D is possibly TRBD1 or TRBD2 (5 bases each). This CDR3 region has 15 residues. V was cut by 4 bases and J by 8 bases, with 22 bases left in between. CDR1 and CDR2 (germline): SGHRS, YFSETQ. CDR3 coding DNA: TGCGCCAGCAGCGAACCGGGACCGAACCTACTAAAGCAGTACTTC. Translation gives CASSEPGPNLLKQYF. Full variable domain (missing parts from reference TRBV5-1 and TRBJ2-7): KAGVTQTPRYLIKTRGQQVTLSCSPISGHRSVSWYQQTPGQGLQFLFEYFSETQRNKGNFPGRFSGRQFSNSRSEMNVSTLELGDSALYLCASSEPGPNLLKQYFGPGTRLTVT.

This sequence joins TRBV12-5 and TRBJ2-7; 7 nucleotides match TRBD1. CDR3 length equals 15 residues. Unmatched junction bases numbered 12, after V lost 5 bases and J lost 5 bases. CDR1 and CDR2 from the germline V gene are LGHNT and FRNRAP. In DNA form, the CDR3 reads TGTGCTAGTGGTCCCTGGGGACAGCGAAGGAACGAGCAGTACTTC. Amino acids: CASGPWGQRRNEQYF.